These 11 T cell receptor beta chains were sequenced from one sample in a study of blood T cells in healthy people across ages. For the second PCR, which ran for roughly 6 to 11 cycles, a sample-barcoded 5' primer and a J-beta primer mix were used. TCRdb re-called the 5' RACE reads with MiXCR, one entry per CDR3 protein. This sample has roughly 650,000 distinct CDR3 sequences, with about 34% found just once. Material: blood. The source is a woman older than 75 in good health.

This clonotype was counted once. V usage is TRBV7-8 and J usage is TRBJ2-1, with 7 bases matching TRBD2. Unmatched junction bases numbered 7, after V lost 5 bases and J lost 3 bases. The CDR3 extends over 15 amino acids. Germline CDR1 reads SGHVS; CDR2 reads FQNEAQ. This CDR3 reads CASSAGTNNYNEQFF. The DNA for the CDR3 is TGTGCCAGCAGCGCCGGGACTAACAACTACAATGAGCAGTTCTTC.

This clonotype was seen many times. The CDR3 nucleotides read TGTGCCAGCAGCTTAGCGGGTCGGGGACTCAGCTCCTATAATTCACCCCTCCACTTT. Its translation: CASSLAGRGLSSYNSPLHF. The rearrangement uses TRBV7-2 and TRBJ1-6; a possible D gene is TRBD1 (5 bases). V was clipped by 0 bases and J by 0 bases, with 15 bases between them. The germline CDR1 and CDR2 sequences are SGHTA and FQGNSA. The CDR3 extends over 19 amino acids.

As regards this clonotype: This may be a read error, as it is one base from a much larger clone. This chain links TRBV24-1 with TRBJ2-7; D gene ambiguous. The germline gives CDR1 KGHDR, CDR2 SFDVKD. This CDR3 has 13 amino acids. Deletions cut 4 bases from V and 7 bases from J, with 13 bases between. The CDR3 sequence: CATSEPVAHEQYF. The CDR3 DNA reads as TGTGCCACCAGTGAACCGGTTGCGCATGAGCAGTACTTC.

This clonotype was observed a few times. The J gene is TRBJ1-6, the V gene TRBV12-3 or TRBV12-4, with 8 bases that match TRBD1. The J segment lost 10 bases and the V segment lost 3 bases, leaving 8 bases of the junction unmatched. The CDR3 runs 15 residues. CDR3 sequence: CASSFRGRGHSPLHF. The CDR3 DNA is TGTGCCAGCAGTTTCAGGGGGCGCGGACACTCACCCCTCCACTTT.

The V and J genes are TRBV7-9 and TRBJ2-3; D unresolved. Trimming cost V 2 bases and J 8 bases, with 5 bases left between them. This CDR3 spans 11 amino acids. Per germline, CDR1 SEHNR and CDR2 FQNEAQ (reference sequence). The CDR3 bases are TGTGCCAGCAGCTTACCGCCTACGCAGTATTTT. It translates to CASSLPPTQYF.

As concerns this clonotype: A much bigger clone sits one base away, suggesting this may be a read error. This chain connects TRBV2 to TRBJ2-4; no clear D. From germline, CDR1 is SNHLY and CDR2 FYNNEI. The CDR3 is 11 amino acids. The CDR3 is CASTVRYEQCF. CDR3 nucleotides: TGTGCTTCAACAGTGCGATACGAGCAGTGCTTC.

This clonotype occurred many times. The chain employs TRBV4-3 and TRBJ2-1; possible D gene TRBD2, 6 bases. Germline loops: CDR1 LGHNA, CDR2 YSLEER. This CDR3 contains 13 residues. The V end was cut by 4 bases, the J end by 6 bases, with 10 bases between. CDR3 nucleotide sequence: TGCGCCAGCAGCCCCCCGGGGGTCAATGAGCAGTTCTTC. Protein product: CASSPPGVNEQFF.

This clonotype was recorded only once. Sequence at one end of the junction differs from germline and may be a read error. The J gene is TRBJ2-4, the V gene TRBV27, with D perhaps matching TRBD1 (5 bases). The CDR3 runs to 16 residues. CDR1 and CDR2 from the germline V gene are MNHEY and SMNVEV (reference sequence). The DNA of the CDR3 is TGTGTCAGCATTTCCTATGACAGTACCGCCAAAAACATTCAGTACTTC. Protein: CVSISYDSTAKNIQYF.

This clonotype was seen at least ten times. The junction shows a germline mismatch at one end, possibly a read error. The chain joins TRBV7-7 to TRBJ2-7; D might be TRBD1 (6 bases). Germline-derived CDR1 and CDR2 are SSHAT and FNYEAQ (reference sequence). CDR3 size: 14 residues. CDR3 sequence reads: CASSSLTGSYEQYF. The CDR3 DNA reads as TGTGCTAGCAGTTCTCTGACAGGCTCCTACGAGCAGTACTTC.

The chain employs TRBV25-1 and TRBJ2-1; 9 bases match TRBD2. CDR1 and CDR2 (germline): MGHDK, SYGVNS. The CDR3 totals 14 residues. Trimming at V came to 8 bases and at J to 8 bases, leaving 10 bases not matched to a gene. CDR3 in DNA: TGTGCCAGCGGTGTAGCGGGAGCCGGGGATGAGCAGTTCTTC. It translates to CASGVAGAGDEQFF.

This clonotype was picked up many times. The chain is built from TRBV20-1 and TRBJ2-1, with TRBD1 matching over 10 bases. Germline V gene sequence: CDR1 DFQATT, CDR2 SNEGSKA (reference sequence). Germline trimming cut 6 bases from V and 7 bases from J; bases unmatched to any gene: 12. The CDR3 is 15 amino acids. CDR3 loop: CSAPPGQGLDNEQFF. Written as DNA, the CDR3 is TGCAGTGCACCTCCGGGACAGGGGCTAGATAATGAGCAGTTCTTC.